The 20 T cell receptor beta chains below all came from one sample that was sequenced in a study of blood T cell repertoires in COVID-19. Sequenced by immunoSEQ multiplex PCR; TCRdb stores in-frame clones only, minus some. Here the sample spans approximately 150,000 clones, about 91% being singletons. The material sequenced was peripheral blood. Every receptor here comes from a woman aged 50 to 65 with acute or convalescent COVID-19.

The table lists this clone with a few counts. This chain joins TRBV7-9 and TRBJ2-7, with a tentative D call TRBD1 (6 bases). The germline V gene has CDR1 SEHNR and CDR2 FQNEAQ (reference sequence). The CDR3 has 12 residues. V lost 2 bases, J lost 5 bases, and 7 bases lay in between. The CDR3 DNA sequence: TGTGCCAGCAGCTTAAGGGGGAACGAGCAGTACTTC. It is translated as CASSLRGNEQYF.

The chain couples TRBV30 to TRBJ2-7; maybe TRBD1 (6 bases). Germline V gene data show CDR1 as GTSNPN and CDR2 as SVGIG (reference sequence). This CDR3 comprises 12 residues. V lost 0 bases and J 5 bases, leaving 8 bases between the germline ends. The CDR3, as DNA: TGTGCCTGGAGTGTACAGGGTGACGAGCAGTACTTC. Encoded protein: CAWSVQGDEQYF.

The CDR3 region is CASSSASRGGDTQYF. The CDR3 DNA sequence: TGTGCCAGCAGCTCCGCATCGCGGGGGGGAGATACGCAGTATTTT. This sequence joins TRBV9 and TRBJ2-3; 9 bases map to TRBD2. V lost 4 bases to trimming and J lost 5 bases; unmatched junction nucleotides: 8. CDR3 length: 15 residues. CDR1 and CDR2 (germline): SGDLS, YYNGEE.

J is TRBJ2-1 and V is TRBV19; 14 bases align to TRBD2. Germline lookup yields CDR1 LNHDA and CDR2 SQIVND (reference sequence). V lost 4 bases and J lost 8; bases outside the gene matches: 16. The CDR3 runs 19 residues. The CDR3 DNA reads TGTGCCAGTAGTAGGATATCCGGGACTAGCGGGGGAGTAGGCGATGAGCAGTTCTTC. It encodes CASSRISGTSGGVGDEQFF.

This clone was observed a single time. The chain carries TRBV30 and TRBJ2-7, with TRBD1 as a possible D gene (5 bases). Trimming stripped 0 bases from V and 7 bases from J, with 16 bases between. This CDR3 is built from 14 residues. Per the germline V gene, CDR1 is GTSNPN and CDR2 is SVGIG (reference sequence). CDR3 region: CAWSVSAGSGEQYF. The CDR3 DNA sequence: TGTGCCTGGAGTGTATCGGCAGGGTCGGGTGAGCAGTACTTC.

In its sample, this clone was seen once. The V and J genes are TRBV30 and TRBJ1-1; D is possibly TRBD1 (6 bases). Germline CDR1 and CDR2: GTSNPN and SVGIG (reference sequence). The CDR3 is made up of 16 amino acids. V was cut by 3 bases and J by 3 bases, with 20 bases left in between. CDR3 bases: TGTGCCTGGAGAGACCCCCAGGGGTGGCTCGACACTGAAGCTTTCTTT. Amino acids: CAWRDPQGWLDTEAFF.

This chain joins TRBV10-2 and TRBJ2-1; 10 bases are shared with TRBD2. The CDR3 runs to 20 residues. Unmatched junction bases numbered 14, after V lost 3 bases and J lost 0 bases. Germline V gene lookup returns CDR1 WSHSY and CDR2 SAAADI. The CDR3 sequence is CASSDAPGTSARSSYNEQFF. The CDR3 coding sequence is TGCGCCAGCAGTGATGCCCCCGGGACTAGCGCCCGCAGCTCCTACAATGAGCAGTTCTTC.

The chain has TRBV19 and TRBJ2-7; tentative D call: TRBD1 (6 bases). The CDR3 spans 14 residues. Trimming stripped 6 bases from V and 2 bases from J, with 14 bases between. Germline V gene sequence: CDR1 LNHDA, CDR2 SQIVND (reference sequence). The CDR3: CASREDRFPYEQYF. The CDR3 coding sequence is TGTGCCAGTAGGGAGGACAGATTCCCCTACGAGCAGTACTTC.

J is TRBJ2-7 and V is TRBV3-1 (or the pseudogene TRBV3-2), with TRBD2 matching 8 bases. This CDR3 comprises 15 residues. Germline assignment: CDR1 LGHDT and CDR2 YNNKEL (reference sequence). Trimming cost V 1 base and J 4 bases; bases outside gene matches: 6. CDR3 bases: TGTGCCAGCAGCCAAGGTCGGGGGGGCCGGTACGAGCAGTACTTC. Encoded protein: CASSQGRGGRYEQYF.

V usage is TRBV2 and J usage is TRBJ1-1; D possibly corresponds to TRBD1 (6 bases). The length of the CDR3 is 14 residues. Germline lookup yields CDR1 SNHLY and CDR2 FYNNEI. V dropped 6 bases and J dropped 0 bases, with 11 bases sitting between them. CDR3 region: CASRVGQLNTEAFF. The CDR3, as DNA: TGTGCCAGCAGAGTCGGACAGCTGAACACTGAAGCTTTCTTT.

The CDR3 nucleotides are TGTGCCAGCTCACCACCGGGCGGGTTTACCTACGAGCAGTACTTC. Protein: CASSPPGGFTYEQYF. The gene calls are TRBV18 and TRBJ2-7; D perhaps matches TRBD2 (5 bases). There are 15 residues in the CDR3. V shed 0 bases and J shed 2 bases, with 11 bases lying between them. Germline V gene lookup returns CDR1 KGHSH and CDR2 LQKENI.

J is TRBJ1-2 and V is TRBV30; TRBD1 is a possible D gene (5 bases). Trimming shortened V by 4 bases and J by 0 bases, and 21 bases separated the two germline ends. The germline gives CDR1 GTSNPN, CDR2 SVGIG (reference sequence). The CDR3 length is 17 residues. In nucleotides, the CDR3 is TGTGCCTGGAAAACAGGACCAAGGCGTTTCACTAACTATGGCTACACCTTC. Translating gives CAWKTGPRRFTNYGYTF. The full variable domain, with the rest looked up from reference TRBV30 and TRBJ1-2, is SQTIHQWPATLVQPVGSPLSLECTVEGTSNPNLYWYRQAAGRGLQLLFYSVGIGQISSEVPQNLSASRPQDRQFILSSKKLLLSDSGFYLCAWKTGPRRFTNYGYTFGSGTRLTVV.

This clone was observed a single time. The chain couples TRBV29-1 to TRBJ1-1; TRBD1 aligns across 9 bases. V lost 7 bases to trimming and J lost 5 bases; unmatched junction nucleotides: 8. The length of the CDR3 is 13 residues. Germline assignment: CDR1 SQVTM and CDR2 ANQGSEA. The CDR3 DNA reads TGCAGCGGGGGGGACAGGGTTTTAACTGAAGCTTTCTTT. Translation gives CSGGDRVLTEAFF.

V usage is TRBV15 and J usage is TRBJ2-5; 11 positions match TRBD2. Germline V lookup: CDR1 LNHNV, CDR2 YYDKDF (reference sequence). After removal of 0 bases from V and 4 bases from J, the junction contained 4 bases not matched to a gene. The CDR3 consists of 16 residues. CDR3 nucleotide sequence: TGTGCCACCAGCAGAGATGGGACTAGCGGAGGAGAGACCCAGTACTTC. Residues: CATSRDGTSGGETQYF.

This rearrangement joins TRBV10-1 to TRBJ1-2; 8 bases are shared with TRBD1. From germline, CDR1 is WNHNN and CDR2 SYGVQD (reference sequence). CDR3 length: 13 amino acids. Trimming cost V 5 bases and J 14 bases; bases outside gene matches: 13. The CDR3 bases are TGCGCCAGCAGTCACTCGGGGACAGGATTATATACCTTC. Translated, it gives CASSHSGTGLYTF.

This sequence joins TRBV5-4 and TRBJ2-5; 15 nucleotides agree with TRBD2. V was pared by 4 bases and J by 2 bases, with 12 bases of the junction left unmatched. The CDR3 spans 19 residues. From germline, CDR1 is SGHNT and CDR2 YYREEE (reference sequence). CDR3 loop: CASSQGLAGGQKGQETQYF. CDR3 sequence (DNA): TGTGCCAGCAGCCAAGGACTAGCGGGAGGGCAAAAAGGTCAAGAGACCCAGTACTTC.

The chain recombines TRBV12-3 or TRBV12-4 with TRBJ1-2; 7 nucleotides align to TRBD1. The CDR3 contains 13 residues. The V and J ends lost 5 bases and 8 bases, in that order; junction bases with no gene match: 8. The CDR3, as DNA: TGTGCCAGCAGTATAAATCGCAGGGGGGGCTACACCTTC. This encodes CASSINRRGGYTF.

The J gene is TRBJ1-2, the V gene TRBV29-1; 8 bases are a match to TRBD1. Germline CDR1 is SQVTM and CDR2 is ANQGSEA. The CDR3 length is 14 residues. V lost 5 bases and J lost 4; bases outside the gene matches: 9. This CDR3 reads CSVYSQGAGYGYTF. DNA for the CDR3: TGCAGCGTTTACTCCCAGGGGGCAGGCTATGGCTACACCTTC.

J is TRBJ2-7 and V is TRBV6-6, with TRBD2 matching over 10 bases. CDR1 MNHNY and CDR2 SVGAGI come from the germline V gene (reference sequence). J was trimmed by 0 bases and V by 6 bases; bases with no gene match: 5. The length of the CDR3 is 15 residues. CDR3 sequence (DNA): TGTGCCAGCAGGGCTAGCGGGGGTCACTCCTACGAGCAGTACTTC. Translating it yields CASRASGGHSYEQYF.

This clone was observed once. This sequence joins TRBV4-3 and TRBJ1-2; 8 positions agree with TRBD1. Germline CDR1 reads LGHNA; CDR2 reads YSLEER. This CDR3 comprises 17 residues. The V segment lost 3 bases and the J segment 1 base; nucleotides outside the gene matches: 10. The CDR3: CASSHATGGPLNYGYTF. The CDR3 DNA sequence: TGCGCCAGCAGCCATGCTACAGGGGGTCCACTTAACTATGGCTACACCTTC.